The entry that follows covers one T cell receptor (beta chain) sequence. Study processing details: Amplified reference gene primers provided the basis for estimating nucleated cell counts. Here immunoSEQ multiplex PCR was the method, and the copy in TCRdb shows in-frame clones only, minus some. That table is the source of V, J and clone size, and D and trimming were worked out from the DNA. The sample records 100,000 or so clones, approximately 84% being singletons. This sample stems from a study of blood T cell repertoires in COVID-19. Study overall: Sources were T cells, B-cell-depleted T cells, or PBMCs; the material itself was cDNA or gDNA.

This CDR3 is 13 amino acids long. The V end was cut by 0 bases, the J end by 10 bases, with 10 bases between. CDR1 and CDR2 (germline): GTSNPN, SVGIG (reference sequence). This clonotype was obtained from a woman aged 60 to 75 with acute or convalescent COVID-19. Sample: peripheral blood. This chain links TRBV30 with TRBJ1-6; tentatively, D is TRBD1 (6 bases). The CDR3 loop is CAWSVGGGSPLHF. In nucleotides, the CDR3 is TGTGCCTGGAGTGTTGGGGGCGGGTCACCCCTCCACTTT. Variable domain in full (rest from reference TRBV30 and TRBJ1-6): SQTIHQWPATLVQPVGSPLSLECTVEGTSNPNLYWYRQAAGRGLQLLFYSVGIGQISSEVPQNLSASRPQDRQFILSSKKLLLSDSGFYLCAWSVGGGSPLHFGNGTRLTVT.